Listed below are T cell receptor beta chains from one sample, sequenced in a study of cytomegalovirus exposure and HLA in healthy donors. Assay used: immunoSEQ multiplex PCR; TCRdb lists only in-frame clones, some missing. The sample contains approximately 140,000 clones, just under 75% of which appear only once. Sequencing was done on a sample of PBMCs. Source of these receptors: a woman aged 18-29 years in good health and CMV-seronegative. Each CDR3 is given with its conserved first and last residue. D genes are given only for firm matches. Some rows have no size entry. The others give once, few or many, or a class for an expanded clone.

TGTGCCAGCGGGGGACTAGGCCCCTACAATGAGCAGTTCTTC,CASGGLGPYNEQFF,TRBJ2-1,TRBV6-5,TRBD2,NA
TGTGCCAGTAGTATAACGGGAGGGGGGAATGAGCAGTTCTTC,CASSITGGGNEQFF,TRBJ2-1,TRBV19,TRBD2,few
TGTGCCAGCAGTCCCGAAGCCAACTACGAGCAGTACTTC,CASSPEANYEQYF,TRBJ2-7,TRBV6-6,NA,NA
TGTGCCAGCAGTTTTTCTAGGACAGGGCCGGGCGGCTACACCTTC,CASSFSRTGPGGYTF,TRBJ1-2,TRBV27,TRBD1,NA
TGTGCCAGCAGCCCGCAGTCTGGGGCCAACGGCCTGACTTTC,CASSPQSGANGLTF,TRBJ2-6,TRBV7-9,NA,NA
TGTGCCAGCAGCCCCGTTAGCGAGGTCCCCTACTATGGCTACACCTTC,CASSPVSEVPYYGYTF,TRBJ1-2,TRBV7-2,NA,once
TGTGCCAGCAGTCCAGAGGGACTAGCGGGGGTTACGCAGTATTTT,CASSPEGLAGVTQYF,TRBJ2-3,TRBV27,TRBD2,NA
TGTGCCAGCAGCTCAGCCCTTCGACTCACACCGGGTGAAGCTTTCTTT,CASSSALRLTPGEAFF,TRBJ1-1,TRBV5-5,NA,NA
TGTGCCAGCAGTTGGGACAGCAACACCGGGGAGCTGTTTTTT,CASSWDSNTGELFF,TRBJ2-2,TRBV2,TRBD1,NA
TGTGCCAGCAGCCTAGGCCCGGGACAGGGATCAAGTGGCTACACCTTC,CASSLGPGQGSSGYTF,TRBJ1-2,TRBV7-6,TRBD1,NA
TGTGCCACCAGCAGAGATACGGCAGGGGGTGAAAAACTGTTTTTT,CATSRDTAGGEKLFF,TRBJ1-4,TRBV15,TRBD1,few
TGTGCCAGCAGCGTAGGTCCCCGGGAGACCCAGTACTTC,CASSVGPRETQYF,TRBJ2-5,TRBV9,NA,NA
TGTGCCAGCTGTAAGACAACGAACACCGGGGAGCTGTTTTTT,CASCKTTNTGELFF,TRBJ2-2,TRBV2,NA,once
TGTGCCAGCAGCTTACAGGGATCGCATGGCTACACCTTC,CASSLQGSHGYTF,TRBJ1-2,TRBV7-9,NA,NA
TGCGCCAGCAGCTTGCTTATAATGAACACTGAAGCTTTCTTT,CASSLLIMNTEAFF,TRBJ1-1,TRBV5-1,NA,NA
TGTGCCAGCAGCGTTAGGGAGGGAGTAAGACCTGGGGCCAACGTCCTGACTTTC,CASSVREGVRPGANVLTF,TRBJ2-6,TRBV9,TRBD2,NA
TGTGCCAGCAGCTTACAGGGGCAGAGCTCCTACGAGCAGTACTTC,CASSLQGQSSYEQYF,TRBJ2-7,TRBV7-8,NA,few
TGTGCCAGCTCACCACCGGGCAAGGGACAGATGGGAGGCTACACCTTC,CASSPPGKGQMGGYTF,TRBJ1-2,TRBV18,TRBD1,NA
TGTGCCAGCAGCTGGGATAGCGGGGGAGCACTCACCGGGGAGCTGTTTTTT,CASSWDSGGALTGELFF,TRBJ2-2,TRBV5-4,TRBD2,NA